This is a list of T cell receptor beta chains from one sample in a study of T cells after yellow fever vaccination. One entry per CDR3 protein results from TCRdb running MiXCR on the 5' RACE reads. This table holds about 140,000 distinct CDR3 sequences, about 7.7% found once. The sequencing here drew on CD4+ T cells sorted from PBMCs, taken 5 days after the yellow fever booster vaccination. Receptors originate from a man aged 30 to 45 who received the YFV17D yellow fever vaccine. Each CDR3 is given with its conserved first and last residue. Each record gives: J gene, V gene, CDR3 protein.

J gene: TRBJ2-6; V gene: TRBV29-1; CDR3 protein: CSVARDVNSGANVLTF
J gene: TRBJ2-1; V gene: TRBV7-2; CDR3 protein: CASSAGFYNEQFF
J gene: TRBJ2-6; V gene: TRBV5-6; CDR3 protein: CASSFPSSGANVLTF
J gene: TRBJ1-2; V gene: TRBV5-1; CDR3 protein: CASSPSPTSSYGYTF
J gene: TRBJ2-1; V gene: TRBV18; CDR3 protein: CASSPSLAGLNEQFF
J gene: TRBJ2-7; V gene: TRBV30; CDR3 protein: CAWNRFGTSLNEQYF
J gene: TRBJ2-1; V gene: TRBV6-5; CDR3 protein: CASSFLLAGGNNEQFF
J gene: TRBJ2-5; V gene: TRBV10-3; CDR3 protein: CATGEGSGSQETQYF
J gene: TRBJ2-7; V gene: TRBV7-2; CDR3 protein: CASSFLPTKIYEQYF
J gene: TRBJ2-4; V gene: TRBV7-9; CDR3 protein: CASRLTHSSLAKNIQYF